Below, 17 T cell receptor beta chains from the same sample are listed, as sequenced in a study of shared clonotypes between healthy human individuals. Measured with immunoSEQ multiplex PCR; TCRdb has only the in-frame clones, and not every one. The repertoire has millions of clones, around 95% of them found once; the top ten carry 0.13%. Material: naive CD4+ T cells sorted from blood. The subset is: CD45RA+ positively selected. The receptors shown here come from a man between 18 and 35 years old in good health.

The chain joins TRBV9 to TRBJ2-1, with TRBD2 matching over 9 bases. CDR1 is SGDLS and CDR2 is YYNGEE in the germline V gene. V gave up 4 bases and J gave up 10 bases; unmatched junction bases: 12. The CDR3 length is 15 residues. CDR3 sequence (DNA): TGTGCCAGCAGCACAGAGGCGGGAGGGCCACGGGAGCAGTTCTTC. This translates into CASSTEAGGPREQFF.

The J gene is TRBJ1-5, the V gene TRBV19, with 10 bases matching TRBD1. CDR3 length equals 16 residues. The germline V gene has CDR1 LNHDA and CDR2 SQIVND (reference sequence). V lost 9 bases, J lost 3 bases, and 11 bases stayed unmatched. In DNA, the CDR3 is TGTGCCAGCCACAGTCCGGGACAGGGGCTCAATCAGCCCCAGCATTTT. It translates to CASHSPGQGLNQPQHF.

As to this clone: This could be a read error, since a much larger clone is one nucleotide away. The chain couples TRBV6-1 to TRBJ2-7; 9 positions match TRBD1. This CDR3 has 17 residues. After removal of 3 bases from V and 6 bases from J, the junction contained 15 bases not matched to a gene. Germline V gene data show CDR1 as MNHNS and CDR2 as SASEGT. CDR3: CASSESVPGQGQGEQYF. CDR3 bases: TGTGCCAGCAGTGAGTCTGTGCCGGGACAGGGCCAGGGCGAGCAGTACTTC.

A word on this clone: Other nucleotide sequences from this sample produce the same CDR3. This chain uses TRBV7-2 with TRBJ1-1; D might be TRBD1 (6 bases). The CDR3 is made up of 13 amino acids. The V and J ends lost 2 bases and 4 bases respectively, with 8 bases between them. In germline, CDR1 is SGHTA, CDR2 FQGNSA. CDR3 bases: TGTGCCAGCAGCTTACAGGGGTTCACTGAAGCTTTCTTT. Its translation: CASSLQGFTEAFF.

The chain has TRBV6-5 and TRBJ2-3, with 8 positions matching TRBD2. Germline CDR1 reads MNHEY; CDR2 reads SVGAGI. Losses at the gene ends were 6 bases for V and 7 bases for J; bases not matched to a gene: 6. This CDR3 comprises 13 residues. For the CDR3, the DNA is TGTGCCAGCAGCAGTACTAGCGGCTATACGCAGTATTTT. The encoded protein is CASSSTSGYTQYF.

V and J are TRBV5-4 and TRBJ1-2, with a tentative D call TRBD1 (5 bases). Trimming pared 1 base from V and 4 bases from J, leaving 8 bases between. The CDR3 contains 13 residues. Germline V CDR1 and CDR2: SGHNT, YYREEE (reference sequence). The CDR3 region has the DNA TGTGCCAGCAGCTTGCCAGGGACCTATGGCTACACCTTC. Translation gives CASSLPGTYGYTF.

The chain combines TRBV6-5 with TRBJ1-2; D call uncertain. Trimming shortened V by 0 bases and J by 6 bases, and 14 bases separated the two germline ends. This CDR3 contains 15 residues. The germline V gene has CDR1 MNHEY and CDR2 SVGAGI. The CDR3 DNA sequence: TGTGCCAGCAGTTACTCGGTAGTAGGGTTGGATGGCTACACCTTC. Its protein is CASSYSVVGLDGYTF.

The rearrangement links TRBV7-9 to TRBJ2-3; 11 nucleotides align to TRBD2. The CDR3 totals 16 residues. CDR1 SEHNR and CDR2 FQNEAQ come from the germline V gene (reference sequence). J was trimmed by 2 bases and V by 6 bases; bases with no gene match: 7. The CDR3 reads CASSSGTSGFTDTQYF. CDR3 coding DNA: TGTGCCAGCAGTTCCGGGACTAGCGGCTTCACAGATACGCAGTATTTT.

The gene calls are TRBV10-3 and TRBJ2-5; 10 nucleotides match TRBD1. This CDR3 is built from 13 residues. Germline assignment: CDR1 ENHRY and CDR2 SYGVKD. J gave up 2 bases and V 10 bases, and 4 bases lay outside the gene matches. CDR3 protein: CATAGQGQETQYF. CDR3 nucleotide sequence: TGTGCCACCGCGGGACAGGGGCAAGAGACCCAGTACTTC.

The chain recombines TRBV21-1 with TRBJ1-5; the listed D gene, TRBD1, was not tested against the DNA. TRBV21-1 is assigned pseudogene status. The CDR3 contains 16 residues. The CDR3: CASSKKGTGGGQPQHF. CDR3 bases: TGTGCCAGCAGCAAAAAGGGTACAGGGGGGGGTCAGCCCCAGCATTTT.

This sequence joins TRBV5-8 and TRBJ2-5, with a weak D call TRBD1 (6 bases). Trimming shortened V by 0 bases and J by 4 bases, and 7 bases separated the two germline ends. CDR3 length equals 13 residues. The germline gives CDR1 SGHTS, CDR2 YDEGEE. This CDR3 is CASSLARGETQYF. CDR3 in DNA: TGTGCCAGCAGCTTGGCCAGGGGAGAGACCCAGTACTTC. Full variable domain (rest looked up from reference TRBV5-8 and TRBJ2-5): EAGVTQSPTHLIKTRGQQATLRCSPISGHTSVYWYQQALGLGLQFLLWYDEGEERNRGNFPPRFSGRQFPNYSSELNVNALELEDSALYLCASSLARGETQYFGPGTRLLVL.

V is TRBV12-5 and J is TRBJ2-3, with 13 bases that match TRBD2. The V gene end was trimmed by 1 base and the J gene end by 4 bases; junction bases not matched to a gene: 8. The CDR3 covers 18 residues. Germline loops: CDR1 LGHNT, CDR2 FRNRAP. The CDR3 bases are TGTGCTAGTGGTTTGGCACTAGCGGGAGGGGCCGGGGCAGATACGCAGTATTTT. This sequence encodes CASGLALAGGAGADTQYF.

The chain joins TRBV18 to TRBJ1-5; no clear D gene. Trimming shortened V by 6 bases and J by 4 bases, and 16 bases separated the two germline ends. This CDR3 has 15 residues. Germline CDR1 reads KGHSH; CDR2 reads LQKENI. CDR3 bases: TGTGCCAGCTCCTCTGGGCTTAGTGCGAATCAGCCCCAGCATTTT. Protein sequence: CASSSGLSANQPQHF.

The chain is built from TRBV6-5 and TRBJ1-5; D uncertain. Looked up from germline, CDR1 is MNHEY and CDR2 is SVGAGI. The CDR3 is 13 amino acids. Between the trimmed V and J ends, which lost 8 bases and 3 bases, there was a span of 11 bases. CDR3 sequence reads: CASRPGPNQPQHF. The CDR3, as DNA: TGTGCCAGCCGCCCAGGACCCAATCAGCCCCAGCATTTT.

This clone was seen a single time. This CDR3 is also generated by other DNA sequences in the sample. This chain connects TRBV6-6 to TRBJ2-7, with 12 bases fitting TRBD2. Germline values: CDR1 MNHNY, CDR2 SVGAGI (reference sequence). The CDR3 is 15 residues long. V shed 6 bases, J shed 0 bases, and the junction held 3 bases outside the gene matches. CDR3 bases: TGTGCCAGCAGACCGACTAGCGGGAGCTCCTACGAGCAGTACTTC. As protein: CASRPTSGSSYEQYF.

The chain couples TRBV7-9 to TRBJ2-7, with D possibly TRBD1 on 6 matching bases. V dropped 0 bases and J dropped 3 bases, with 12 bases sitting between them. The CDR3 has 15 residues. Germline V CDR1 and CDR2: SEHNR, FQNEAQ (reference sequence). CDR3 loop: CASSLAPNRVYEQYF. The CDR3, as DNA: TGTGCCAGCAGCTTAGCCCCAAACAGGGTCTACGAGCAGTACTTC.

The chain couples TRBV30 to TRBJ1-6; no clear D. The ends were cut back, 3 bases at V and 3 bases at J, with 9 bases in the middle. The CDR3 has 14 residues. Germline lookup yields CDR1 GTSNPN and CDR2 SVGIG (reference sequence). The CDR3 spells CAWRIDHYNSPLHF. The CDR3 DNA sequence: TGTGCCTGGAGGATAGACCACTATAATTCACCCCTCCACTTT.